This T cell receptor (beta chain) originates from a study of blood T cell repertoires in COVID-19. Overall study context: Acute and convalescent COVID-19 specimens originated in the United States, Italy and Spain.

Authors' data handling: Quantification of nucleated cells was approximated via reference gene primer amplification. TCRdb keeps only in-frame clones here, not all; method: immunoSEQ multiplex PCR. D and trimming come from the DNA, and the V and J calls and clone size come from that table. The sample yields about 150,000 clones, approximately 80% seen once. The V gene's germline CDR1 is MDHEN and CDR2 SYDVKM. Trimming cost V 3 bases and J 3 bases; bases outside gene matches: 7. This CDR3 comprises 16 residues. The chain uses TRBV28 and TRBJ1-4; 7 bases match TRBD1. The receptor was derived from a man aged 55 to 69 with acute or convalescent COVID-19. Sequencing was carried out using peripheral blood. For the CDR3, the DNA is TGTGCCAGCAGTTTTATTCGAACAGGGGCTAATGAAAAACTGTTTTTT. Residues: CASSFIRTGANEKLFF.